The clone carrying this TCR beta chain was detected a few times. The data belong to a study of blood T cells in healthy people across ages. The second PCR ran about 6 to 12 cycles with a sample-barcoded 5' primer and J-beta primers. Using its own MiXCR run on the 5' RACE reads, TCRdb lists one record per CDR3 protein. The sample includes 850,000 to 1,100,000 distinct CDR3 sequences, under 40% of them seen just once. The ends were cut back, 5 bases at V and 1 base at J, with 12 bases in the middle. The CDR3 runs 13 residues. CDR1 DFQATT and CDR2 SNEGSKA come from the germline V gene (reference sequence).

Sequenced input: blood. This clonotype was sampled from a man younger than 35 in good health. The chain carries TRBV20-1 and TRBJ2-7; no clear D gene. CDR3 protein: CSAQDPASYEQYF. In nucleotides, the CDR3 is TGCAGTGCTCAGGACCCCGCTTCCTACGAGCAGTACTTC.